Listed below are T cell receptor beta chains from one sample, sequenced in a study of T-cell reconstitution after alpha-beta-depleted transplantation in children. A single record per CDR3 protein comes from TCRdb applying MiXCR to the PCR reads. Here the sample spans hundreds of thousands of distinct CDR3 sequences, roughly 14% being singletons. The input for sequencing was PBMCs, taken before TCRalphabeta/CD19-depleted stem cell transplant. The receptors originated from a girl aged 2-15 years with congenital amegakaryocytic thrombocytopenia, due to receive a stem cell transplant. CDR3s include the opening cysteine and the closing phenylalanine or tryptophan. The order of the fields is D gene, V gene, clone size, J gene, CDR3 protein, CDR3 DNA. The D gene is left open where the match is weak. The size field is filled for only some rows; it gives once, few, many or a size class.

>TRBD2|TRBV27|many|TRBJ2-7
CASSLSGGEIGYEQYF
TGTGCCAGCAGTTTATCGGGGGGGGAGATCGGGTACGAGCAGTACTTC
>.|TRBV24-1|many|TRBJ2-1
CATSEDYLNNEQFF
TGTGCCACCAGTGAAGACTACTTGAATAATGAGCAGTTCTTC
>TRBD2|TRBV27|many|TRBJ2-1
CASSTGTSGFGEQFF
TGTGCCAGCAGTACGGGGACTAGCGGGTTCGGTGAGCAGTTCTTC
>.|TRBV10-2|many|TRBJ2-1
CASSESGGVRTRNNEQFF
TGCGCCAGCAGTGAGTCAGGGGGGGTGCGGACCAGAAACAATGAGCAGTTCTTC
>TRBD2|TRBV20-1|many|TRBJ2-1
CSARDTTSGSLDEQFF
TGCAGTGCTAGAGATACCACTAGCGGGAGTCTGGATGAGCAGTTCTTC
>.|TRBV19|few|TRBJ2-5
CASSQTAQETQYF
TGTGCCAGTAGTCAGACAGCTCAAGAGACCCAGTACTTC
>TRBD1|TRBV15|many|TRBJ2-1
CATSRDHGTGGDEQFF
TGTGCCACCAGCAGAGATCATGGGACAGGGGGTGATGAGCAGTTCTTC
>TRBD2|TRBV15|few|TRBJ2-7
CATSRTSGALYEQYF
TGTGCCACCAGCAGGACTAGCGGAGCCCTCTACGAGCAGTACTTC
>.|TRBV20-1|many|TRBJ2-2
CSARVRSRDTGELFF
TGCAGTGCTAGAGTTCGGAGTCGCGACACCGGGGAGCTGTTTTTT
>.|TRBV2|.|TRBJ2-5
CASSGPQGLETQYF
TGTGCCAGCAGTGGACCGCAGGGGCTGGAGACCCAGTACTTC
>TRBD2|TRBV4-1|many|TRBJ2-3
CASSQDLYGTSGSGDTQYF
TGCGCCAGCAGCCAAGACCTATACGGGACTAGCGGGAGCGGGGATACGCAGTATTTT
>.|TRBV24-1|many|TRBJ2-2
CATSDSRQGGTGELFF
TGTGCCACCAGTGATTCGAGACAGGGAGGAACCGGGGAGCTGTTTTTT
>.|TRBV18|few|TRBJ2-7
CASSSGHPYEQYF
TGTGCCAGCTCTTCGGGACACCCCTACGAGCAGTACTTC
>.|TRBV7-9|.|TRBJ1-1
CASSSFLDFVGTEAFF
TGTGCCAGCAGCTCGTTTTTAGATTTTGTGGGCACTGAAGCTTTCTTT
>.|TRBV5-1|.|TRBJ2-2
CASSSRRTGELFF
TGCGCCAGCAGCTCGCGGAGGACCGGGGAGCTGTTTTTT
>TRBD2|TRBV14|.|TRBJ2-4
CASSQDWFSGRDIQYF
TGTGCCAGCAGCCAAGATTGGTTTAGCGGGAGAGACATTCAGTACTTC
>.|TRBV5-1|many|TRBJ1-4
CASAAENSPNEKLFF
TGCGCCAGCGCGGCCGAGAACAGCCCTAATGAAAAACTGTTTTTT
>TRBD2|TRBV10-1|.|TRBJ2-1
CASSDPNPGVGTTNEQFF
TGCGCCAGCAGTGACCCGAACCCCGGGGTTGGGACTACCAATGAGCAGTTCTTC
>.|TRBV4-1|many|TRBJ2-7
CASSQDQWDFPYEQYF
TGCGCCAGCAGCCAAGATCAATGGGACTTTCCCTACGAGCAGTACTTC
>TRBD2|TRBV29-1|.|TRBJ2-3
CSVDRGLAGGTQYF
TGCAGCGTCGATCGGGGGCTAGCGGGAGGCACGCAGTATTTT
>.|TRBV7-6|many|TRBJ2-2
CASSSPQPYTGELFF
TGTGCCAGCAGCTCCCCACAACCATACACCGGGGAGCTGTTTTTT
>.|TRBV7-2|.|TRBJ2-1
CAGQPGLGSSQFF
TGTGCCGGACAGCCCGGACTAGGGTCGTCGCAGTTCTTC
>.|TRBV20-1|many|TRBJ2-2
CSARAAGELFF
TGCAGTGCTCGAGCCGCCGGGGAGCTGTTTTTT
>.|TRBV3-1|.|TRBJ2-2
CASSQVGGSNTGELFF
TGTGCCAGCAGCCAAGTCGGGGGATCGAACACCGGGGAGCTGTTTTTT
>TRBD1|TRBV7-6|many|TRBJ2-7
CASSRSGQLYEQYF
TGTGCCAGCAGCCGCTCGGGACAGCTCTACGAGCAGTACTTC
>.|TRBV20-1|many|TRBJ2-5
CSARGGSATWQETQYF
TGCAGTGCTAGAGGTGGTTCGGCGACTTGGCAAGAGACCCAGTACTTC
>TRBD2|TRBV12-3/TRBV12-4|.|TRBJ2-7
CASSFYVWEGEQYF
TGTGCCAGCAGTTTCTATGTGTGGGAGGGTGAGCAGTACTTC
>TRBD2|TRBV6-1|many|TRBJ2-7
CASSQLAGGNEQYF
TGTGCCAGCAGCCAACTAGCGGGAGGGAACGAGCAGTACTTC
>TRBD2|TRBV5-5|few|TRBJ2-1
CASSLFVAGEQFF
TGTGCCAGCAGCTTGTTCGTAGCGGGTGAGCAGTTCTTC
>.|TRBV20-1|.|TRBJ2-1
CSALLLGSYNEQFF
TGCAGTGCTTTACTCCTTGGTTCCTACAATGAGCAGTTCTTC
>.|TRBV20-1|many|TRBJ2-7
CSAQGPYDSTYEQYF
TGCAGTGCTCAGGGACCCTACGATTCAACCTACGAGCAGTACTTC
>.|TRBV19|.|TRBJ2-1
CASSNGASYNEQFF
TGTGCCAGTAGTAACGGAGCCTCCTACAATGAGCAGTTCTTC
>.|TRBV20-1|.|TRBJ2-2
CSAIQSSAKNTGELFF
TGCAGTGCTATACAATCTAGCGCGAAGAACACCGGGGAGCTGTTTTTT
>.|TRBV7-9|few|TRBJ1-4
CASGRDPGGEKLFF
TGTGCCAGCGGCCGGGACCCAGGTGGTGAAAAACTGTTTTTT
>TRBD1|TRBV7-9|many|TRBJ1-1
CASSQDRFDTEAFF
TGTGCCAGCAGCCAGGACAGGTTCGACACTGAAGCTTTCTTT
>.|TRBV19|few|TRBJ2-5
CASSITGIDETQYF
TGTGCCAGTAGTATTACTGGGATAGATGAGACCCAGTACTTC
>.|TRBV20-1|many|TRBJ2-7
CSAYLQGRSYEQYF
TGCAGTGCTTATTTGCAGGGTCGGTCCTACGAGCAGTACTTC